This TCR beta chain was sequenced for a study of blood T cell repertoires in COVID-19. About the study: The cDNA or gDNA used as material had been derived from T cells, B-cell-depleted T cells, or PBMCs.

How the authors handled the data: It was from reference gene primer amplification that nucleated cell counts were estimated. Sequencing was performed with immunoSEQ multiplex PCR; in TCRdb, only in-frame clones are kept and a portion is missing. Clone size and V and J calls were adopted from that table, with D and trimming inferred from the DNA. The sample yields just over 150,000 clones, 85% to 95% seen once. Trimming shortened V by 0 bases and J by 3 bases, and 8 bases separated the two germline ends. The V gene's germline CDR1 is LNHDA and CDR2 SQIVND (reference sequence). The CDR3 is 15 residues long.

The receptor was derived from a woman in her 50s with acute or convalescent COVID-19. This chain uses TRBV19 with TRBJ1-4; D ambiguous. The sample consisted of peripheral blood. The CDR3 sequence: CASSIEFSANEKLFF. CDR3 sequence (DNA): TGTGCCAGTAGTATAGAGTTTTCGGCTAATGAAAAACTGTTTTTT.